Described below is a single TCR beta chain sequence and its context. Its antigen is as yet unknown. CDR3 length equals 15 residues. Losses at the gene ends were 4 bases for V and 7 bases for J; bases not matched to a gene: 9. CDR1 is SGDLS, CDR2 YYNGEE, per germline. MiXCR, run by TCRdb on the 5' RACE reads, gives a single entry per CDR3 protein. This table has thousands of distinct CDR3 sequences, 3.5% to 4.5% appearing once. The sample is drawn from a study of CD8 T cells in ankylosing spondylitis. Study-wide results and limits: Within ankylosing spondylitis blood, a TCR beta motif made up of eight highly homologous variants appeared to be characteristic. Reportedly, significant enrichment of disease-linked clones occurred in matched ankylosing spondylitis synovial fluid.

This chain uses TRBV9 with TRBJ1-5; 9 bases match TRBD1. What was sequenced was blood, either unsorted or a sorted T cell fraction (not recorded which). This clonotype originated in a female donor with ankylosing spondylitis or in good health (not recorded which). The CDR3 DNA is TGTGCCAGCAGCTCAACAGGGGGCGCGGCCCAGCCCCAGCATTTT. It codes for CASSSTGGAAQPQHF.